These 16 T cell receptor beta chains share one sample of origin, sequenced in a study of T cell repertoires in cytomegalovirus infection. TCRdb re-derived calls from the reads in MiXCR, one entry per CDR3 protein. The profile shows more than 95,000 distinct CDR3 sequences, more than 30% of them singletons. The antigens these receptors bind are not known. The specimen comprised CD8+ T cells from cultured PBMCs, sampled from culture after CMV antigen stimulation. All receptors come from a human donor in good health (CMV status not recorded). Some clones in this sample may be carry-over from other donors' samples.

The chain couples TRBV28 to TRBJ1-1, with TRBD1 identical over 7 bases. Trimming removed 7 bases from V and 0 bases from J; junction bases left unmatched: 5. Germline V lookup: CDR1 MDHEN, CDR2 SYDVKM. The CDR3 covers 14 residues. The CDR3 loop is CASTQGGMNTEAFF. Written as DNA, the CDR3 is TGTGCCAGCACCCAGGGGGGGATGAACACTGAAGCTTTCTTT.

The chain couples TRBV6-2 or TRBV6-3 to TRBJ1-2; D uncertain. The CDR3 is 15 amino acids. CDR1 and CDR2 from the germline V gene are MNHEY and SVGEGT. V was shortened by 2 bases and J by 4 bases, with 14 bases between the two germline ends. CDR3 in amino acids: CASSYALGMAYGYTF. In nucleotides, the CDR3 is TGTGCCAGCAGTTACGCCTTAGGGATGGCCTATGGCTACACCTTC.

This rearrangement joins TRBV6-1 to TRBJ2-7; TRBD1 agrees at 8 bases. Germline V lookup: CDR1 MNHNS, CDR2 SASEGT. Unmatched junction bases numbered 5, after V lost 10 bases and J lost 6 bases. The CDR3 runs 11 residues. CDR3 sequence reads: CATRQGFEQYF. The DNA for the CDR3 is TGTGCCACCAGACAGGGGTTCGAGCAGTACTTC.

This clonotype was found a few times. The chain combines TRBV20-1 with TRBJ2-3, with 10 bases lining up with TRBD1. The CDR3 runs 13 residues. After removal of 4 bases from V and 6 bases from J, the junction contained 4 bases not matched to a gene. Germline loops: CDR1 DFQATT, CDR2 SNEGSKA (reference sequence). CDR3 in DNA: TGCAGTGCTATAGGGACAGGGGACGATACGCAGTATTTT. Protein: CSAIGTGDDTQYF.

For the CDR3, the DNA is TGTGCCATCAGTGAACCAGGGAGAGGCAGCCAAGAGACCCAGTACTTC. Protein: CAISEPGRGSQETQYF. V is TRBV10-3 and J is TRBJ2-5; D possibly uses TRBD1 or TRBD2 (5 bases each). The CDR3 sequence is 16 residues long. The germline V and J ends were trimmed by 3 bases and 1 base, with 15 bases remaining between them. Germline CDR1 and CDR2: ENHRY and SYGVKD.

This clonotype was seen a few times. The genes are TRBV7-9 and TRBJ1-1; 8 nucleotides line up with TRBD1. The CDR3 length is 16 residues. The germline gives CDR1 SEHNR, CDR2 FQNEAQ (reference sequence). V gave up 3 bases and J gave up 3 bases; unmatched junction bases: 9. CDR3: CASSFSQGQGDTEAFF. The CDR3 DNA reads TGTGCCAGCAGCTTTTCACAAGGACAGGGCGACACTGAAGCTTTCTTT.

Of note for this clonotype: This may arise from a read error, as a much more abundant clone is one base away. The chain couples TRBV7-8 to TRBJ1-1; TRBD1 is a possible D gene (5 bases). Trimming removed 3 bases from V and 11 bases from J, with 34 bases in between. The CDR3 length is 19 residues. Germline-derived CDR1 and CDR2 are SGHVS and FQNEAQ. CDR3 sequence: CASSLRTIPFGGSGLEAFF. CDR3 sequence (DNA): TGTGCCAGCAGCTTGAGAACTATCCCCTTTGGGGGGAGCGGCCTGGAGGCTTTCTTT.

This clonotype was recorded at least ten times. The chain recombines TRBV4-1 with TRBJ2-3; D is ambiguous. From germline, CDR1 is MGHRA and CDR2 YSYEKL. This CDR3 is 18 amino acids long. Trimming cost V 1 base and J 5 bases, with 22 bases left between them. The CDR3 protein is CASSQVFLGQLLRDTQYF. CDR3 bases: TGCGCCAGCAGCCAAGTATTCCTTGGGCAATTATTGAGAGATACGCAGTATTTT.

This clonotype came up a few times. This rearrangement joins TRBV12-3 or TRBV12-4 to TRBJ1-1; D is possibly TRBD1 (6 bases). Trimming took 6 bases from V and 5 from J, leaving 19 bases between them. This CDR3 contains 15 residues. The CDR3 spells CASSQTGYSATEAFF. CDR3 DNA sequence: TGTGCCAGCAGCCAAACAGGGTACAGCGCGACTGAAGCTTTCTTT.

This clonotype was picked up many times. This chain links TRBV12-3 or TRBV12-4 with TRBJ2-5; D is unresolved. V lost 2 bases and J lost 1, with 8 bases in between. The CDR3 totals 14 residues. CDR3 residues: CASSLRRIQETQYF. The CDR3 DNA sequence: TGTGCCAGCAGTTTAAGGCGCATCCAAGAGACCCAGTACTTC.

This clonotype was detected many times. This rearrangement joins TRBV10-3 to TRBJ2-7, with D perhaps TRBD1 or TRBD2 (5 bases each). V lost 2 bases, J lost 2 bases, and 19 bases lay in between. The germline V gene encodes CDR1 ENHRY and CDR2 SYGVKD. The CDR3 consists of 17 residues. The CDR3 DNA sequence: TGTGCCATCAGTGAGCATGGCGCAGGGCAGGGACCCTACGAGCAGTACTTC. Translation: CAISEHGAGQGPYEQYF.

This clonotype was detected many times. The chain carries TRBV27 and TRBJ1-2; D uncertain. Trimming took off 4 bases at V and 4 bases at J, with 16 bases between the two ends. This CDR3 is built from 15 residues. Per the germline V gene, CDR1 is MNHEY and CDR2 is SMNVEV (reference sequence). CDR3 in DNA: TGTGCCAGCAGTTCCACGTTAGAAGCTACCTATGGCTACACCTTC. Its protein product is CASSSTLEATYGYTF.

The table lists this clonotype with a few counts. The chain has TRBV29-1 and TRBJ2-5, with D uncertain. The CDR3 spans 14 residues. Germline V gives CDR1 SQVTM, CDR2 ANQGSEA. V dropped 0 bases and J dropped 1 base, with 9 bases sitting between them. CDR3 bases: TGCAGCGTTGAAGATTTGGGTGGCCAAGAGACCCAGTACTTC. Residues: CSVEDLGGQETQYF.

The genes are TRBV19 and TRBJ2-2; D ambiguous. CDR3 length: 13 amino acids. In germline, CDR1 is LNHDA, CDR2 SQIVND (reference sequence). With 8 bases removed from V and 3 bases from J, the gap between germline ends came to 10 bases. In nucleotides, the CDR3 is TGTGCCAGTGTTTTCCCATACACCGGGGAGCTGTTTTTT. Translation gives CASVFPYTGELFF.

This CDR3 is CASSPGGVRSYEQYF. For the CDR3, the DNA is TGTGCCAGCAGCCCAGGAGGGGTGCGGTCCTACGAGCAGTACTTC. The V call is TRBV7-6, the J call TRBJ2-7, with D maybe TRBD2 (6 bases). V gave up 5 bases and J gave up 1 base, with 15 bases separating them. The germline V gene has CDR1 SGHVS and CDR2 FNYEAQ. The CDR3 is 15 amino acids.

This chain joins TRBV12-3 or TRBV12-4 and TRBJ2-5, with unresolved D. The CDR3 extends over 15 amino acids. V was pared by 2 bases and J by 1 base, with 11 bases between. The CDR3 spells CASSLFRVVQETQYF. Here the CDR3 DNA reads TGTGCCAGCAGTTTATTTAGGGTTGTCCAAGAGACCCAGTACTTC.